Sequencing of this TCR beta chain was carried out in a study of neurological immune-mediated disorders. Germline V gives CDR1 SEHNR, CDR2 FQNEAQ (reference sequence). Trimming stripped 3 bases from V and 7 bases from J, with 13 bases between. CDR3 length equals 14 residues. TCRdb reprocessed the 5' RACE reads via MiXCR and lists one record per CDR3 protein. The sample lists fewer than 60,000 distinct CDR3 sequences, about 3.8% seen once, with around 6.5% in the top ten. This clonotype originated in a man between 60 and 75 years old with multiple sclerosis. The V gene is TRBV7-9, the J gene TRBJ1-5; D perhaps matches TRBD1 (6 bases). Specimen: PBMCs. The CDR3 here is CASSFGTLGQPQHF. CDR3 sequence (DNA): TGTGCCAGCAGCTTTGGGACACTAGGGCAGCCCCAGCATTTT.